This T cell receptor beta chain emerged from a study of monozygotic twins with inflammatory bowel disease. Study-wide findings and caveats: Among the T cells, different subtypes could not be distinguished.

Around 3,600 ng of total RNA went into each TCR library. The template switching step added UMIs that contained a 6-nucleotide sample barcode. TCRdb processed the 5' RACE reads again and assigns one entry to each CDR3 protein, with no DNA. The table counts more than 300,000 distinct CDR3 sequences; about 5% lies in the top ten. Blood was drawn at around 2.5 ml per donor. The CDR3 runs to 14 residues. Germline lookup yields CDR1 SGHRS and CDR2 YFSETQ. Notes on this clonotype: Its antigen is unidentified.

The chain is built from TRBV5-1 and TRBJ1-6; the TCRdb D gene call, TRBD1, has no DNA to confirm it. The clonotype originates from a human donor with ulcerative colitis or Crohn's disease, or a healthy co-twin of an affected twin (not recorded which). Sequenced input: blood. CDR3 protein: CASNTGQGSDSLHF.